This TCR beta chain is drawn from a study of T cell responses to AZD1222 COVID-19 vaccine. Comment on this clone: Its antigen remains unidentified.

This CDR3 region has 16 residues. General observations from the study: Seropositive at baseline were only six or seven AZD1222 recipients. Spike-specific TCR breadth and depth were elevated following two AZD1222 doses. Distributed over spike, vaccine-associated CD4 TCRs predominated at 160-218 and 743-854.

The table came from immunoSEQ multiplex PCR; TCRdb's copy has only in-frame clones and leaves some out. The sample holds 95,000 to 100,000 clones, roughly 90% seen once. This chain uses TRBV21-1 with TRBJ2-7; the D call in the table, TRBD1, was not verified against the DNA. TRBV21-1 is a documented pseudogene. The sequences come from peripheral blood, collected on day 0 of AZD1222 vaccination. The receptor comes from an adult in good health. The CDR3 spells CASSKGKTGYSYEQYF. As DNA, the CDR3 is TGTGCCAGCAGCAAAGGAAAGACAGGATATTCCTACGAGCAGTACTTC.